This T cell receptor (beta chain) was retrieved from a study of regulatory T cells in long-lasting Graves disease (dated by TCRdb to about 2021). Looking at the study overall: Patients with newly diagnosed Graves' disease had been on antithyroid drugs for under 3 months. Peripheral blood TCR sequencing and RNA sequencing compared persistent Graves' disease patients with newly diagnosed Graves' disease patients. The study was conducted in China and was registered as a clinical trial. A total of approximately 35 samples underwent TCR sequencing: about 13 from persistent and roughly 20 from newly diagnosed Graves' disease patients.

Explained via the paper, the time point label denotes: newly diagnosed GD, antithyroid drugs for less than 3 months. For both TCR sequencing and RNA sequencing, RNA was extracted from PBMCs using TRIzol. The diagnosis of Graves' disease followed American Thyroid Association guidelines. Patients for the study were recruited at an endocrinology department in Xi'an, China. From each patient, around 8.3 milliliters of peripheral blood was collected into an EDTA anticoagulant tube. PBMCs were isolated by Ficoll Paque Plus density gradient separation without further T cell sorting. An Agilent 2100 Bioanalyzer and agarose gel were used to check RNA quality, while a NanoDrop 2000 measured RNA concentration. Preparation of the library involved multiplex PCR. The sample was run on an Illumina HiSeq 4000. CDR3 regions were amplified by Arm-PCR with iRepertoire HTBI primers to construct TCR beta libraries. Gel purification was performed on PCR products prior to sequencing. The original methods were these. Gene usage analysis of CDR3 amino acid clonotypes used the approximately 62 TRBV and some 15 TRBJ segments found across samples. COPE and FqMerger were used to merge filtered high-quality paired reads into contigs. Contigs were aligned with BLAST to IMGT TRBV, TRBD and TRBJ reference genes, and CDR3 was defined per IMGT. Any clonotype with a frequency above 0.1% was classified as a highly expanded clone. Repertoire diversity was measured by Shannon entropy, and V-J evenness by the Gini coefficient. A clonotype found in more than one individual was treated as public. The public reads were reanalyzed by TCRdb: fastp trimming at Q25, MiXCR alignment, in-frame beta chains only. Entries are consolidated by CDR3 protein sequence, retaining the most common genes and DNA. These V and J calls derive from TCRdb rather than the authors' analysis. The sample table records 350,000 to 500,000 distinct CDR3 sequences; about a sixth of these occur just once. The top ten clones comprise roughly 10% of the sample.

This clonotype showed up many times. The antigen it recognizes is unknown. There are no base qualities to consult, and no much larger clone falls within one base. What the authors observed across the whole study: The authors noted that the small sample size was a limitation that may lower accuracy. Lower TCR Shannon entropy and fewer highly expanded clones were observed in persistent Graves' disease patients than in newly diagnosed patients, which suggested clonal expansion. A larger number of public clonotypes was shared among persistent patients (approximately 3,000) than among newly diagnosed patients (approximately 930). Persistent disease showed preferential use of TRBV28, TRBJ1-2 and TRBJ2-5, whereas newly diagnosed disease favored TRBV20-1 and TRBJ2-1. Because the primary lesion, thyroid tissue, could not be accessed, the study looked at peripheral blood alone. Sequencing and analysis were restricted to the TCR beta chain.

Between the V and J ends, shortened by 4 bases and 2 bases respectively, the junction contains 17 bases. The CDR3, from cysteine to phenylalanine, totals 17 residues. CDR3 DNA is the only sequence kept; it has 51 bases, read in frame from the first base. The germline V gene (reference sequence) yields LGHDT for CDR1 and YNNKEL for CDR2. These data also featured in a second study, about T cells in Graves' hyperthyroidism and ophthalmopathy. As the second paper documents: Stable Graves' hyperthyroidism was defined as the absence of progression to ophthalmopathy over 18 months of follow-up. Hyperthyroidism patients were aged 18 to 65 years and newly diagnosed, with disease duration of less than 2 months. Any patient with an uncontrolled infection, another autoimmune disease, pregnancy or lactation was excluded. Diagnoses were based on clinical symptoms, serum thyroxine and TRAb, thyroid ultrasound and orbital computed tomography. The TCR CDR3 was subjected to a first round of RT-PCR using the HTBI primer set and the Qiagen OneStep RT-PCR kit. Blood samples also contained most of the expanded thyroid clonotypes (frequency above 0.001), which suggests that blood repertoires may reflect thyroid immune responses. A model built on a 13 V-J signature distinguished ophthalmopathy from stable hyperthyroidism, reaching around 87% sensitivity and about 81% specificity in cross-validation and 80%/75% in testing. In validation, progression to ophthalmopathy was predicted by the model with around 70% sensitivity and about 72% specificity, a median of approximately 6.5 months before onset. To identify TCR V-J signatures that set the groups apart, the researchers used a discovery cohort of 100 patients, made up of about 44 with Graves' ophthalmopathy and about 60 with stable Graves' hyperthyroidism. Whether ophthalmopathy could be predicted prospectively was tested in an independent validation cohort made up of 18 to 20 hyperthyroidism patients plus 17 patients who later progressed to ophthalmopathy. The roughly 91 discovery patients were randomly divided into training and test sets at a 7:3 ratio. In addition, the study compared T-cell repertoires in thyroid tissue and in blood from six Graves' hyperthyroidism patients. After blood sampling, hyperthyroidism patients were treated with methimazole at a starting dose of 30 mg daily, and ophthalmopathy patients were treated with high-dose intravenous methylprednisolone. Libraries were constructed in a second round of multiplex PCR, after which size selection and purification were performed. Libraries were sequenced paired-end with 100 bp reads on an Illumina HiSeq2000. SOAPnuke was used to process the raw data, with reads discarded if the reads contained adapters or uncalled bases, had a mean Phred below 15, or lacked an exact constant-primer or identifier match. COPE v1.2.5 was used to merge the high-quality paired reads, and each unique nucleotide sequence was defined as a clonotype. MiTCR v1.1 was used to align the clonotypes against IMGT TRBV, TRBD and TRBJ reference segments. The analysis was restricted to V-J combinations with a frequency above 0.0001, which together covered 99.2% of the repertoires. A TCS score was defined as the ratio between F50 (clonal expansion) and ExV (chaos), using BLOSUM62-based TCRdist between CDR3 peptides within each V-J. Welch's t-statistics and random forest reduced around 510 V-J features to 13, which were used in a naive Bayes classifier (R e1071). Sample size was not statistically predetermined, and investigators were not blinded to group allocation. TCR Vbeta CDR3 sequencing of some 140 peripheral blood samples (approximately 44 ophthalmopathy, roughly 72 hyperthyroidism and some 17 progressor patients) is reported in the paper.

The input for sequencing was peripheral blood mononuclear cells (PBMCs), taken at new diagnosis, from a patient treated with antithyroid drugs. The chain was built from TRBV3-1 and TRBJ2-2; no D gene is confidently identified. The sequence was obtained from a woman younger than 45 with Graves disease. Donor details come from another sample of the same person, matched by shared clones. The CDR3 amino acid sequence is: CASSPPWGFVNTGELFF. The DNA is as follows: TGTGCCAGCAGCCCGCCTTGGGGTTTTGTAAACACCGGGGAGCTGTTTTTT.